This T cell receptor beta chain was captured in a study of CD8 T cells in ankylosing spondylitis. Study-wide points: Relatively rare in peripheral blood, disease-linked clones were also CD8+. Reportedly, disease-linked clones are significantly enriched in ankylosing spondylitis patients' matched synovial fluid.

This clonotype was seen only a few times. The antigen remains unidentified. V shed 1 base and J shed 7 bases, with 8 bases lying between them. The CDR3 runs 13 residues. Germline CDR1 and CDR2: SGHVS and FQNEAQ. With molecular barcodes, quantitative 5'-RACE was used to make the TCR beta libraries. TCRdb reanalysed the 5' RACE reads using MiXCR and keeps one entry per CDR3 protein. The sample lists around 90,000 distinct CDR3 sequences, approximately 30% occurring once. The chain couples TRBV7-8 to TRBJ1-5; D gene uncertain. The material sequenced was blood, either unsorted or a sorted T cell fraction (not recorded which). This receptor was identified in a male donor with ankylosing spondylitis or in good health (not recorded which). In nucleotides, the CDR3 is TGTGCCAGCAGCTTAGTTTCTGGGCAGCCCCAGCATTTT. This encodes CASSLVSGQPQHF.